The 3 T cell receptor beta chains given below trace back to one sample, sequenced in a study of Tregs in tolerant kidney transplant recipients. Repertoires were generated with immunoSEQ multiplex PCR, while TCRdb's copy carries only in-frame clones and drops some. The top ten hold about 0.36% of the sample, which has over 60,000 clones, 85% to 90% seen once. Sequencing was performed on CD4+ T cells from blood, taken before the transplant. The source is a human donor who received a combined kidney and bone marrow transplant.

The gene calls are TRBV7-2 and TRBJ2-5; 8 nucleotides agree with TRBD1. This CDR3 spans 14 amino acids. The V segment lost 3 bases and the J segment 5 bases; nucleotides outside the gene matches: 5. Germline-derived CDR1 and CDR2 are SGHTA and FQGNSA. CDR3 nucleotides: TGTGCCAGCAGCTTTAACAGGGGGACGGAGACCCAGTACTTC. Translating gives CASSFNRGTETQYF.

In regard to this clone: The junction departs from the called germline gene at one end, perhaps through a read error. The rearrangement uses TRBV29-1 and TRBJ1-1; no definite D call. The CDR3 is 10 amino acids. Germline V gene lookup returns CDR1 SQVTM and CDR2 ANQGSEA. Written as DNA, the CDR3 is TGCAGCGTTGTCGGAAGCGACCGCATCTTT. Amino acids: CSVVGSDRIF.

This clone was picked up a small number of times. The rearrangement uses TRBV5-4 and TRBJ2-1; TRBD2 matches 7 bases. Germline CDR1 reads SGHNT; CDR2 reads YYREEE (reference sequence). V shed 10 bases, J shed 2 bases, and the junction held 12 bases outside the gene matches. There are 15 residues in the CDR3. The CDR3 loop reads CAVSMGGVTYNEQFF. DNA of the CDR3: TGTGCCGTCTCGATGGGGGGGGTTACCTACAATGAGCAGTTCTTC.